The 27 T cell receptor beta chains reported below all come from one sample, sequenced in a study of blood T cell repertoires in COVID-19. Generated by immunoSEQ multiplex PCR, the TCRdb table keeps only in-frame clones and is missing some. The sample records some 90,000 clones, about 80% being singletons. Sequenced material: peripheral blood. These receptor sequences come from a woman in her 70s with acute or convalescent COVID-19.

This clone has just a few counts. The chain recombines TRBV29-1 with TRBJ2-1, with 13 bases fitting TRBD2. This CDR3 is 15 amino acids long. The V gene's germline CDR1 is SQVTM and CDR2 ANQGSEA. With 7 bases clipped from V and 9 bases from J, the junction kept 12 bases outside the gene matches. The CDR3: CSAAGLAGALAEQFF. Here the CDR3 DNA reads TGCAGCGCCGCAGGACTAGCGGGAGCGTTGGCTGAGCAGTTCTTC.

The rearrangement joins TRBV7-7 to TRBJ2-1; 8 bases line up with TRBD2. J lost 0 bases, V lost 8 bases, and 6 bases had no gene match. The V gene's germline CDR1 is SSHAT and CDR2 FNYEAQ (reference sequence). CDR3 length: 15 residues. As DNA, the CDR3 is TGTGCCAGCGCGACCGGGACTAGCTCCTACAATGAGCAGTTCTTC. Protein product: CASATGTSSYNEQFF.

The chain has TRBV20-1 and TRBJ2-7; 10 bases are shared with TRBD2. This CDR3 has 16 residues. Germline loops: CDR1 DFQATT, CDR2 SNEGSKA (reference sequence). The V gene end was trimmed by 3 bases and the J gene end by 1 base; junction bases not matched to a gene: 9. The CDR3 sequence is CSASSAGLAESYEQYF. Here the CDR3 DNA reads TGCAGTGCTAGTAGCGCCGGACTAGCGGAGTCCTACGAGCAGTACTTC.

The rearrangement joins TRBV7-8 to TRBJ1-2; TRBD1 matches at 8 bases. Losses at the gene ends were 6 bases for V and 2 bases for J; bases not matched to a gene: 8. The CDR3 is made up of 15 amino acids. Germline V lookup: CDR1 SGHVS, CDR2 FQNEAQ. The CDR3 loop reads CASSFQGARNYGYTF. The CDR3 DNA reads as TGTGCCAGCAGTTTTCAGGGGGCGCGGAACTATGGCTACACCTTC.

This sequence joins TRBV10-1 and TRBJ2-2; 10 bases fit TRBD2. Germline-derived CDR1 and CDR2 are WNHNN and SYGVQD (reference sequence). Losses at the gene ends were 10 bases for V and 5 bases for J; bases not matched to a gene: 10. The length of the CDR3 is 15 residues. The CDR3 reads CAISRLAGETGELFF. The CDR3 bases are TGCGCCATCTCGCGGCTAGCGGGAGAGACCGGGGAGCTGTTTTTT.

The chain uses TRBV12-5 and TRBJ2-7, with TRBD2 matching over 7 bases. The CDR3 contains 18 residues. Germline trimming cut 8 bases from V and 2 bases from J; bases unmatched to any gene: 21. Germline V lookup: CDR1 LGHNT, CDR2 FRNRAP. Here the CDR3 reads CASFSRGTGFREAYEQYF. CDR3 DNA: TGTGCTAGTTTTTCTCGAGGGACGGGTTTCCGGGAGGCCTACGAGCAGTACTTC.

The chain recombines TRBV28 with TRBJ1-1; TRBD1 matches at 9 bases. The CDR3 is made up of 14 amino acids. With 4 bases clipped from V and 5 bases from J, the junction kept 5 bases outside the gene matches. Germline V gives CDR1 MDHEN, CDR2 SYDVKM. The CDR3 loop reads CASSSGTGLTEAFF. The CDR3 DNA reads as TGTGCCAGCAGTTCCGGGACAGGGTTAACTGAAGCTTTCTTT.

The chain uses TRBV7-8 and TRBJ2-7; 9 bases align to TRBD1. CDR3 size: 15 residues. V shed 1 base and J 6 bases; nucleotides not matched to a gene: 7. The germline V gene encodes CDR1 SGHVS and CDR2 FQNEAQ. The CDR3: CASSLVIGTGSEQYF. For the CDR3, the DNA is TGTGCCAGCAGCTTAGTGATCGGGACAGGGTCCGAGCAGTACTTC.

This clone showed up just once. The V call is TRBV6-5, the J call TRBJ1-2; perhaps TRBD1 as D (5 bases). The V and J ends lost 10 bases and 4 bases respectively, with 13 bases between them. The length of the CDR3 is 12 residues. Germline-derived CDR1 and CDR2 are MNHEY and SVGAGI. The CDR3 region has the DNA TGTGCCACTACGGGGGGGATCTATGGCTACACCTTC. Protein product: CATTGGIYGYTF.

The chain uses TRBV28 and TRBJ1-1, with 7 nucleotides matching TRBD1. The germline gives CDR1 MDHEN, CDR2 SYDVKM. The CDR3 runs 15 residues. Losses at the gene ends were 6 bases for V and 1 base for J; bases not matched to a gene: 8. CDR3 residues: CASSIDRAGNTEAFF. CDR3 bases: TGTGCCAGCAGCATCGACAGGGCGGGGAACACTGAAGCTTTCTTT. Based on the CDR3 plus reference TRBV28 and TRBJ1-1, the full variable domain is DVKVTQSSRYLVKRTGEKVFLECVQDMDHENMFWYRQDPGLGLRLIYFSYDVKMKEKGDIPEGYSVSREKKERFSLILESASTNQTSMYLCASSIDRAGNTEAFFGQGTRLTVV.

The chain has TRBV19 and TRBJ1-1, with 7 bases that match TRBD1. V was pared by 7 bases and J by 0 bases, with 11 bases of the junction left unmatched. This CDR3 is 16 amino acids long. Germline V gene sequence: CDR1 LNHDA, CDR2 SQIVND (reference sequence). The CDR3: CASTRDRSRVNTEAFF. The CDR3 bases are TGTGCCAGTACCCGGGACAGATCAAGAGTGAACACTGAAGCTTTCTTT.

V gene TRBV10-3 combines with J gene TRBJ2-5; maybe TRBD2 (6 bases). V dropped 4 bases and J dropped 0 bases, with 15 bases sitting between them. Germline loops: CDR1 ENHRY, CDR2 SYGVKD. The CDR3 length is 16 residues. The CDR3 nucleotides read TGTGCCATCAGTGTATTAGGCGGGGTATACCAAGAGACCCAGTACTTC. It codes for CAISVLGGVYQETQYF.

V usage is TRBV12-3 or TRBV12-4 and J usage is TRBJ1-2, with 8 bases lining up with TRBD1. This CDR3 region has 13 residues. V dropped 5 bases and J dropped 8; count of bases not matched to a gene: 7. The CDR3 loop reads CASSKDRAQGYTF. The CDR3 region has the DNA TGTGCCAGCAGTAAGGACAGGGCGCAGGGCTACACCTTC.

V is TRBV27 and J is TRBJ2-7; 8 bases are a match to TRBD1. The CDR3 spans 16 residues. V gave up 3 bases and J gave up 5 bases; unmatched junction bases: 12. Looked up from germline, CDR1 is MNHEY and CDR2 is SMNVEV (reference sequence). For the CDR3, the DNA is TGTGCCAGCAGTTTTCTGGGGGCAGGGGGCATGAACGAGCAGTACTTC. Its protein is CASSFLGAGGMNEQYF.

The CDR3: CASSHNSGQGYGYTF. DNA of the CDR3: TGCGCCAGCAGCCACAACTCGGGACAGGGGTATGGCTACACCTTC. The V and J genes are TRBV5-1 and TRBJ1-2, with 10 bases that match TRBD1. V gave up 4 bases and J gave up 5 bases; unmatched junction bases: 8. Germline V gene sequence: CDR1 SGHRS, CDR2 YFSETQ. The CDR3 spans 15 residues.

The chain links TRBV18 to TRBJ1-1; D is undetermined. CDR3 size: 14 residues. Germline loops: CDR1 KGHSH, CDR2 LQKENI. V lost 1 base and J 0 bases, leaving 6 bases between the germline ends. CDR3 sequence (DNA): TGTGCCAGCTCACCACTGCAGTTGAACACTGAAGCTTTCTTT. Translation: CASSPLQLNTEAFF. The variable domain in full, with the rest retrieved from reference TRBV18 and TRBJ1-1, is NAGVMQNPRHLVRRRGQEARLRCSPMKGHSHVYWYRQLPEEGLKFMVYLQKENIIDESGMPKERFSAEFPKEGPSILRIQQVVRGDSAAYFCASSPLQLNTEAFFGQGTRLTVV.

The V gene is TRBV5-1, the J gene TRBJ2-2; 8 positions agree with TRBD2. The germline gives CDR1 SGHRS, CDR2 YFSETQ. V lost 3 bases and J lost 3; bases outside the gene matches: 7. This CDR3 comprises 16 residues. As DNA, the CDR3 is TGCGCCAGCAGCTGGGGACTAGGTTTAGACACCGGGGAGCTGTTTTTT. It codes for CASSWGLGLDTGELFF.

The chain combines TRBV21-1 with TRBJ1-2; the D call of TRBD1 is as the table states it, not checked on the DNA. TRBV21-1 is marked as a pseudogene. The CDR3 loop spans 18 amino acids. The CDR3 sequence is CASSPPGQGLAGNYGYTF. As DNA, the CDR3 is TGTGCCAGCAGCCCCCCTGGACAGGGTCTGGCGGGGAACTATGGCTACACCTTC.

This sequence joins TRBV4-3 and TRBJ1-2; 7 bases line up with TRBD1. CDR3 size: 16 residues. With V trimmed by 0 bases and J by 5 bases, 9 bases remained unmatched. Germline CDR1 and CDR2: LGHNA and YSLEER. The CDR3 sequence is CASSQELVRQGYGYTF. DNA for the CDR3: TGCGCCAGCAGCCAAGAACTGGTGAGACAGGGTTATGGCTACACCTTC.

V gene TRBV4-2 combines with J gene TRBJ1-6, with D unresolved. This CDR3 is built from 18 residues. The germline V gene encodes CDR1 LGHNA and CDR2 YNFKEQ. V lost 0 bases, J lost 10 bases, and 22 bases lay in between. CDR3 amino acids: CASSQDLAGTSVSSPLHF. The CDR3 DNA is TGTGCCAGCAGCCAAGATCTGGCGGGTACTAGCGTATCCTCACCCCTCCACTTT.

J is TRBJ2-6 and V is TRBV9; D not certain. The length of the CDR3 is 16 residues. Germline CDR1 SGDLS, CDR2 YYNGEE. The germline V and J ends were trimmed by 0 bases and 0 bases, with 7 bases remaining between them. The CDR3 coding sequence is TGTGCCAGCAGCGTAGGGGCACGCTCTGGGGCCAACGTCCTGACTTTC. As protein: CASSVGARSGANVLTF.

The J gene is TRBJ2-4, the V gene TRBV5-5, with D perhaps TRBD1 (6 bases). There are 17 residues in the CDR3. V lost 4 bases and J 2 bases, leaving 19 bases between the germline ends. Germline V CDR1 and CDR2: SGHKS, YYEKEE (reference sequence). The CDR3 DNA sequence: TGTGCCAGCAGCCCGGTTGTAGCTACAGGGACCAAAAACATTCAGTACTTC. Its translation: CASSPVVATGTKNIQYF.

V gene TRBV5-6 combines with J gene TRBJ1-4, with TRBD1 as a possible D gene (5 bases). Looked up from germline, CDR1 is SGHDT and CDR2 is YYEEEE. V was trimmed by 0 bases and J by 0 bases, leaving 12 bases between them. The CDR3 spans 17 residues. The CDR3 nucleotides are TGTGCCAGCAGCTTGGGACAGACCCTAGCAACTAATGAAAAACTGTTTTTT. Residues: CASSLGQTLATNEKLFF.

The rearrangement links TRBV29-1 to TRBJ2-7, with D possibly matching TRBD1 (5 bases). Trimming took 6 bases from V and 6 from J, leaving 18 bases between them. The CDR3 consists of 13 residues. Germline V gene lookup returns CDR1 SQVTM and CDR2 ANQGSEA. This CDR3 reads CSVGMGQPAEQYF. As DNA, the CDR3 is TGCAGCGTGGGGATGGGGCAGCCGGCCGAGCAGTACTTC.

CDR3 amino acids: CASSISAGELFF. Written as DNA, the CDR3 is TGTGCCAGCAGTATTAGCGCCGGGGAGCTGTTTTTT. The genes are TRBV7-9 and TRBJ2-2; TRBD2 is a possible D gene (5 bases). From germline, CDR1 is SEHNR and CDR2 FQNEAQ (reference sequence). V was pared by 6 bases and J by 6 bases, with 8 bases between. The CDR3 is made up of 12 amino acids.

The rearrangement uses TRBV5-1 and TRBJ1-4, with D maybe TRBD1 (5 bases). Germline CDR1 SGHRS, CDR2 YFSETQ. V lost 7 bases to trimming and J lost 3 bases, with 10 bases between them. This CDR3 contains 13 residues. CDR3 sequence (DNA): TGCGCCAGCGCTCGGGGGGCTAATGAAAAACTGTTTTTT. Translation: CASARGANEKLFF. Full variable domain (remainder filled in from reference TRBV5-1 and TRBJ1-4): KAGVTQTPRYLIKTRGQQVTLSCSPISGHRSVSWYQQTPGQGLQFLFEYFSETQRNKGNFPGRFSGRQFSNSRSEMNVSTLELGDSALYLCASARGANEKLFFGSGTQLSVL.

Here the CDR3 DNA reads TGTGCCAGCAGCCAAGCCGGGACACTCAATTCACCCCTCCACTTT. Its protein product is CASSQAGTLNSPLHF. The V gene is TRBV7-6, the J gene TRBJ1-6; D might be TRBD1 (6 bases). The germline V and J ends were trimmed by 5 bases and 7 bases, with 15 bases remaining between them. Looked up from germline, CDR1 is SGHVS and CDR2 is FNYEAQ. The CDR3 totals 15 residues.